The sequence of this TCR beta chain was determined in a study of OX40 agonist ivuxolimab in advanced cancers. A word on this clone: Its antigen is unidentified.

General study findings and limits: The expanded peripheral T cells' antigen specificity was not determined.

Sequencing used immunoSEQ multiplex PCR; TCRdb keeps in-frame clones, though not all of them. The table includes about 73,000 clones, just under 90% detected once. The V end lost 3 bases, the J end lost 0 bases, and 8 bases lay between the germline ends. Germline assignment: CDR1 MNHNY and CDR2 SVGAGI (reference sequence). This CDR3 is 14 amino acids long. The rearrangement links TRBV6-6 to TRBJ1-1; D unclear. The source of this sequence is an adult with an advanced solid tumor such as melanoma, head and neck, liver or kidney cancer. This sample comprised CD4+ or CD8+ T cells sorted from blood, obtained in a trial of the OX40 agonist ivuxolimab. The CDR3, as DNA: TGTGCCAGCAGTTATAAGCCCCTGAACACTGAAGCTTTCTTT. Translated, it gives CASSYKPLNTEAFF.